Listed below are T cell receptor beta chains from one sample, sequenced in a study of blood T cell repertoires in COVID-19. Assay used: immunoSEQ multiplex PCR; TCRdb lists only in-frame clones, some missing. The sample records over 200,000 clones, about 80% being singletons. The sample consisted of peripheral blood. The receptor source for this set is a woman of 80 years or more with COVID-19, enrolled during active disease. Both conserved end residues are trimmed from each CDR3. Fields, in order: clone size, CDR3 length, V gene, CDR3 protein. Where a row states a size, it is once, few, many or the class of an expanded clone; other rows omit it.

-,13,TRBV2,ASSEIRGRGNTIY
-,12,TRBV7-9,ASSWGQGNTEAF
once,13,TRBV7-6,ASSLGGVVGETQY
-,11,TRBV7-9,ASRRGSQETQY
-,14,TRBV6-1,ASSVQLAGGYNEQF
-,12,TRBV28,ASRPGQGGNEQF
few,13,TRBV5-5,ASSRGTVINYGYT
-,10,TRBV3-1/TRBV3-2,ASSPDRREQY
-,13,TRBV3-1/TRBV3-2,ASSPSTAGGTEAF
few,13,TRBV18,ASSPIATPNQPQH
-,12,TRBV2,ASSRSSNSYEQY
-,12,TRBV2,ASKGKGANYGYT
-,13,TRBV4-1,ASSLTGLASDTQY
few,13,TRBV19,ASSILAGGPYEQF
-,12,TRBV2,ATQGAGSNQPQH
-,13,TRBV7-6,ASSSPGGSYNEQF
-,12,TRBV15,ATSKWTGSDGYT
-,16,TRBV21-1,ASSKAVTESGRCNEQF
-,10,TRBV10-3,AISPSGNGYT
-,13,TRBV27,ASSSLGLNYNEQF
-,12,TRBV5-1,ASSLVANRGEQY
-,13,TRBV14,ASSFPGDPGNTIY
-,10,TRBV12-3/TRBV12-4,ASSLGNSPLH
-,13,TRBV6-5,ASSLMTGQLGEQF
-,11,TRBV6-5,ASSYSTEQPQH
-,9,TRBV5-4,ASSFLETQY
-,12,TRBV6-6,ASSRAGAHQPQH
-,11,TRBV29-1,SAAQGTDTEAF
few,12,TRBV19,ASSRLVWDSEAF
few,14,TRBV2,ASRTSGGVGGDTQY
-,12,TRBV7-3,ASSLSGSDGEQY
-,13,TRBV19,ASSTSGQGAYGYT
once,12,TRBV5-6,ASRFLQGDHEQY
-,10,TRBV7-3,ASSADREDYT
-,13,TRBV9,ASSVGGGTGNTIY
-,11,TRBV11-2,ASSSTGVWGYT
-,11,TRBV6-5,ASSYSGGAGYT
-,13,TRBV28,ASSWGDRLNGEAF
-,14,TRBV19,ASSTGKSAANEKLF
-,12,TRBV6-5,ASRNNPTDYEQY